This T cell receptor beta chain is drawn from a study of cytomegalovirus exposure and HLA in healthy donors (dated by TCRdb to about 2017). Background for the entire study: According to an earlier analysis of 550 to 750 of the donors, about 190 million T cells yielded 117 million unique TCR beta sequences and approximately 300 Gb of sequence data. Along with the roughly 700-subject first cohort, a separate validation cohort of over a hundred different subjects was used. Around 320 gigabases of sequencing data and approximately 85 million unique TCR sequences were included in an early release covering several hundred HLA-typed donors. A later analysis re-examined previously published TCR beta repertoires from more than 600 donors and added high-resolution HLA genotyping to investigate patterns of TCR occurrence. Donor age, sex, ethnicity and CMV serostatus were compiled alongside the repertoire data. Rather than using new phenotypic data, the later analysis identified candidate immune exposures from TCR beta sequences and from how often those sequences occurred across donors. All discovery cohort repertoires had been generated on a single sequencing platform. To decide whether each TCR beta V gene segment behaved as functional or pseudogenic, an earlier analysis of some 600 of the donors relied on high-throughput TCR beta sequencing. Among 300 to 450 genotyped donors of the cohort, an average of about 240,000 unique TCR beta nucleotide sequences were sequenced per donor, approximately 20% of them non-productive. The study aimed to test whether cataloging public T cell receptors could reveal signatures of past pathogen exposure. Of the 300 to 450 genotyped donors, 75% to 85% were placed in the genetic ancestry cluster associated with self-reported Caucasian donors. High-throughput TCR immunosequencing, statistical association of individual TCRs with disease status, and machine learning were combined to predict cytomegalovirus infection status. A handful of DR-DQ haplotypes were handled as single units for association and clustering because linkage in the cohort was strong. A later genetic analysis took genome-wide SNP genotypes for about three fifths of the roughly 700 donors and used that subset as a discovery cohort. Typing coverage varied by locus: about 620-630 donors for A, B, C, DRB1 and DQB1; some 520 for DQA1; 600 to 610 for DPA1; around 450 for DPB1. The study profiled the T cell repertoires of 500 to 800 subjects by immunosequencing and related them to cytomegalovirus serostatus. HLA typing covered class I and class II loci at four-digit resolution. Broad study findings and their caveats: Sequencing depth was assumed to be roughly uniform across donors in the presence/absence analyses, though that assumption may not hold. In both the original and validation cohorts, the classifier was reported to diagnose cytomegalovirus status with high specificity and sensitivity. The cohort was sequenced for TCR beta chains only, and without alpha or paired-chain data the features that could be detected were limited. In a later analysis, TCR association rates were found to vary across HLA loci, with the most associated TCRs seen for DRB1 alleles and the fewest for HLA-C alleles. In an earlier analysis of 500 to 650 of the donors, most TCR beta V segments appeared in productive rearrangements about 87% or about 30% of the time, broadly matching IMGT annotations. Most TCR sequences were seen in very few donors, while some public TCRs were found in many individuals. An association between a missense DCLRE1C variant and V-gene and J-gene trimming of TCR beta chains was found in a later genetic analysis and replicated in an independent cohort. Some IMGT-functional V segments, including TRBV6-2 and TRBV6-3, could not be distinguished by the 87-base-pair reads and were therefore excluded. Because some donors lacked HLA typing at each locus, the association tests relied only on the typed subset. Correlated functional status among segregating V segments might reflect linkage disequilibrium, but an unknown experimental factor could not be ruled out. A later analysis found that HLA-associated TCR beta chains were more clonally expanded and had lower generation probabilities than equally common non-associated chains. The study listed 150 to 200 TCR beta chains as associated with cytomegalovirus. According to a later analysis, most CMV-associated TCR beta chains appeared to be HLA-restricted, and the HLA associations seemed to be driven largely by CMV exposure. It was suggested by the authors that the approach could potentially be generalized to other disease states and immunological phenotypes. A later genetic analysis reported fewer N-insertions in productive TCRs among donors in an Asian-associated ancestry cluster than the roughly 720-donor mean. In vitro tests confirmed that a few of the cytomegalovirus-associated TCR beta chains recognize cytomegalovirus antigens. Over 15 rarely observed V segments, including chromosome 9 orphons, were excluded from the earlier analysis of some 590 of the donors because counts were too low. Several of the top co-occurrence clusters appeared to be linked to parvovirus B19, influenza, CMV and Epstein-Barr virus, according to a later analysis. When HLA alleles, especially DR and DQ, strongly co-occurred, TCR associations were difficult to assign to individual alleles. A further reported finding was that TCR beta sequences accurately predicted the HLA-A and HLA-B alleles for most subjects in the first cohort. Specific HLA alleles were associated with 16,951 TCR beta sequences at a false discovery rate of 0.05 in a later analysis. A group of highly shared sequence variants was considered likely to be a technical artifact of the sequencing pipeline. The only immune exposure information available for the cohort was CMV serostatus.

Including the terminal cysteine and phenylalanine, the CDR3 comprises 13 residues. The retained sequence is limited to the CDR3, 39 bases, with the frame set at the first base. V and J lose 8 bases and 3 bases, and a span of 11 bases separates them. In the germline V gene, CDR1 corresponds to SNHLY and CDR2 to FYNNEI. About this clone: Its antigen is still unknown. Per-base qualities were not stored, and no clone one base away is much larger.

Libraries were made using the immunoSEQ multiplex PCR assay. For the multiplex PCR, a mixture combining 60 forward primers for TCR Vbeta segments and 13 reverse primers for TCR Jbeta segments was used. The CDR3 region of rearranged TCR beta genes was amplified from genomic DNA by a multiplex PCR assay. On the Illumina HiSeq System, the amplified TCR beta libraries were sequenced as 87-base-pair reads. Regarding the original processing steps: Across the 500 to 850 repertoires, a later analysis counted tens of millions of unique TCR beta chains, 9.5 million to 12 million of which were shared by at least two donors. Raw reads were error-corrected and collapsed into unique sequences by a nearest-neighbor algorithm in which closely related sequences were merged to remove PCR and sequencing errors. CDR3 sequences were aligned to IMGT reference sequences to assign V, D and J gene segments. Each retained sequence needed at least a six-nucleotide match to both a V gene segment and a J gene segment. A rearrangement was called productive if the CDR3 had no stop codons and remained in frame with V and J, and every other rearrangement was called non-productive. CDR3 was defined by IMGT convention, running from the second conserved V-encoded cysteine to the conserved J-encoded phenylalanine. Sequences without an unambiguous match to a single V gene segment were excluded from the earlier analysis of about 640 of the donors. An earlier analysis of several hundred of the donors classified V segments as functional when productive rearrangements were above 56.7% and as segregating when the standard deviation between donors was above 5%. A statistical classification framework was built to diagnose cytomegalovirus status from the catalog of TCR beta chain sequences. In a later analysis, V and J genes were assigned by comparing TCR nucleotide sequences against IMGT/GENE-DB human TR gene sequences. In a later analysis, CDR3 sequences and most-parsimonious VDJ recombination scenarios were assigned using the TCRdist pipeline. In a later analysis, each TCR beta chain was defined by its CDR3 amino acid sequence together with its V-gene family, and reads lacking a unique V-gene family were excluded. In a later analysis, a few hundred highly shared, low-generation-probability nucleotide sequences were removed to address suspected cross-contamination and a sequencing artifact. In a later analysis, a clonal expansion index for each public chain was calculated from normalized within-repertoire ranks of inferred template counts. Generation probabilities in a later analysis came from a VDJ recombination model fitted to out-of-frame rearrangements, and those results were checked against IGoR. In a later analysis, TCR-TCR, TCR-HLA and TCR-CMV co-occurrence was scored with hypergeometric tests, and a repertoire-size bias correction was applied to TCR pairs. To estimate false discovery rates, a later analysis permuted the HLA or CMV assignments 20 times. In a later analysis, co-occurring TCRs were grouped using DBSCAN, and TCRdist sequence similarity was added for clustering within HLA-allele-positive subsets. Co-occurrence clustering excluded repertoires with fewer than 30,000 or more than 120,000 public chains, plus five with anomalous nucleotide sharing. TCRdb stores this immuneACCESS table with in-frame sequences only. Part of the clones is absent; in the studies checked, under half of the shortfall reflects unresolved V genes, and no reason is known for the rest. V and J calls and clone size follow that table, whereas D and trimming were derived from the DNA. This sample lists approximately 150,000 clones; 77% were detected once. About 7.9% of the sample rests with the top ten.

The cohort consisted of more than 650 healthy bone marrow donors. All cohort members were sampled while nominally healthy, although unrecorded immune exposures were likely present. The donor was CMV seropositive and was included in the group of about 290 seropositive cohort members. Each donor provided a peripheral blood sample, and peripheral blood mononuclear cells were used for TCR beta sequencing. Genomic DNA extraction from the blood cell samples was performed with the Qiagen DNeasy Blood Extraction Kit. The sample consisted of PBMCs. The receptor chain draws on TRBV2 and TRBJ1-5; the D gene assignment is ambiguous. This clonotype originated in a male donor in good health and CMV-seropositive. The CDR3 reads CASQTEVNQPQHF. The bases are TGTGCCAGCCAAACGGAGGTCAATCAGCCCCAGCATTTT. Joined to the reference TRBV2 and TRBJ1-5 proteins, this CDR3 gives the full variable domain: EPEVTQTPSHQVTQMGQEVILRCVPISNHLYFYWYRQILGQKVEFLVSFYNNEISEKSEIFDDQFSVERPDGSNFTLKIRSTKLEDSAMYFCASQTEVNQPQHFGDGTRLSIL.